One sample yielded the 8 T cell receptor beta chains listed below, sequenced in a study of vaccination effects on CD4 cells after COVID-19. Antigen-specific CD4+ T cells were expanded with viral peptide pools in the ViraFEST assay before sequencing. Subsequent to approximately 9 days of culture, CD4+ T cells were isolated. The method was immunoSEQ multiplex PCR; TCRdb's version includes in-frame clones alone and lacks a portion of them. This sample has more than 25,000 clones, with about 63% found just once. The antigens for these receptors are not known. The sequenced sample was CD4+ T cells from PBMCs cultured with HCoV-229E spike peptides, obtained before COVID-19 vaccination. The receptors derive from a human donor who received a COVID-19 vaccine.

The V call is TRBV19, the J call TRBJ2-3; 7 bases fit TRBD2. The CDR3 is made up of 15 amino acids. V lost 6 bases, J lost 5 bases, and 11 bases stayed unmatched. Germline V gives CDR1 LNHDA, CDR2 SQIVND (reference sequence). Here the CDR3 reads CASRPGGGEGDTQYF. DNA of the CDR3: TGTGCCAGTAGACCGGGAGGCGGGGAAGGAGATACGCAGTATTTT.

This clone was seen a single time. The rearrangement joins TRBV6-5 to TRBJ2-7, with D unclear. This CDR3 is 13 amino acids long. Looked up from germline, CDR1 is MNHEY and CDR2 is SVGAGI. V dropped 6 bases and J dropped 2 bases, with 11 bases sitting between them. CDR3 protein: CASRPGPAYEQYF. In nucleotides, the CDR3 is TGTGCCAGCAGGCCGGGTCCCGCCTACGAGCAGTACTTC.

The chain is built from TRBV5-1 and TRBJ1-2; D gene ambiguous. Germline CDR1 reads SGHRS; CDR2 reads YFSETQ. The CDR3 runs 13 residues. V was clipped by 0 bases and J by 8 bases, with 11 bases between them. Here the CDR3 reads CASSLGAERGYTF. CDR3 nucleotide sequence: TGCGCCAGCAGCTTGGGGGCCGAGAGGGGCTACACCTTC.

The chain combines TRBV28 with TRBJ1-2; 12 bases are a match to TRBD1. The CDR3 totals 15 residues. With V trimmed by 3 bases and J by 7 bases, 6 bases remained unmatched. Germline assignment: CDR1 MDHEN and CDR2 SYDVKM. CDR3: CASSLGGQGAVGYTF. CDR3 nucleotides: TGTGCCAGCAGTTTGGGGGGACAGGGGGCTGTTGGCTACACCTTC.

This chain uses TRBV18 with TRBJ2-2, with D perhaps given as TRBD1 or TRBD2 (5 bases each). V lost 1 base, J lost 5 bases, and 8 bases lay in between. The germline V gene has CDR1 KGHSH and CDR2 LQKENI. The CDR3 sequence is 14 residues long. The DNA for the CDR3 is TGTGCCAGCTCACCACAGGGGAGTACCGGGGAGCTGTTTTTT. It specifies CASSPQGSTGELFF.

The V call is TRBV12-3 or TRBV12-4, the J call TRBJ1-2; unclear D gene. V dropped 5 bases and J dropped 9 bases, with 16 bases sitting between them. The CDR3 is 13 amino acids. The CDR3 region is CASSPPRRVSYTF. The CDR3 bases are TGTGCCAGCAGTCCGCCCCGGAGGGTTAGCTACACCTTC.

The V call is TRBV3-1 (or the pseudogene TRBV3-2), the J call TRBJ1-3; D is ambiguous. Trimming took off 4 bases at V and 3 bases at J, with 10 bases between the two ends. The CDR3 consists of 14 residues. Germline V gene data show CDR1 as LGHDT and CDR2 as YNNKEL (reference sequence). DNA of the CDR3: TGTGCCAGCAGCCGACCGACCTTTGGAAACACCATATATTTT. As protein: CASSRPTFGNTIYF.

The CDR3 loop is CSVERGDGYTF. CDR3 bases: TGCAGCGTTGAAAGGGGAGACGGCTACACCTTC. This rearrangement joins TRBV29-1 to TRBJ1-2; tentatively, D is TRBD1 (5 bases). Germline CDR1 SQVTM, CDR2 ANQGSEA. The CDR3 sequence is 11 residues long. V lost 2 bases and J lost 8, with 9 bases in between.